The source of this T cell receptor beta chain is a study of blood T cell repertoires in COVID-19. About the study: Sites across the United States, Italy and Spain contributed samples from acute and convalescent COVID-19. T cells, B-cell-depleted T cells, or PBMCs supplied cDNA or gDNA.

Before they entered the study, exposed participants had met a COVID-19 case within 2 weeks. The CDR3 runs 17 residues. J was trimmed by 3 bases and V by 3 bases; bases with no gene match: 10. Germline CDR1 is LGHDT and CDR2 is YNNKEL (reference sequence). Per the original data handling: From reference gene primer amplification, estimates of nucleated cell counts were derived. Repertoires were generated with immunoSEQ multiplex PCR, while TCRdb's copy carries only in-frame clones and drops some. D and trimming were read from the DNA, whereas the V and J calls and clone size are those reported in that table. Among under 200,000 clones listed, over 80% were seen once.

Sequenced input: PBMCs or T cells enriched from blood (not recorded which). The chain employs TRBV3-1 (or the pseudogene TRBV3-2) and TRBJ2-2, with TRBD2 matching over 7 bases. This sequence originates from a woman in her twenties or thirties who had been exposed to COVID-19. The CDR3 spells CASSHPPRGRDTGELFF. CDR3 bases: TGTGCCAGCAGCCACCCCCCCCGGGGGAGGGACACCGGGGAGCTGTTTTTT.